The rows below give T cell receptor beta chains drawn from one sample of a study of T-cell memory formation after mild COVID-19. In TCRdb, the 5' RACE reads were re-called with MiXCR into one record per CDR3 protein. The sample holds 50,000 to 75,000 distinct CDR3 sequences, less than 9.5% seen once. Sample: PBMCs or a T cell subset sorted from them (not recorded which). These receptors originate from a man aged 18 to 30 who had mild COVID-19 (a few samples of this study predate the infection). Cell type and time point are not known. CDR3s include the opening cysteine and the closing phenylalanine or tryptophan.

v_call: TRBV12-3/TRBV12-4; j_call: TRBJ2-2; cdr3_aa: CASSPGQGRPSAGELFF
v_call: TRBV7-8; j_call: TRBJ1-6; cdr3_aa: CASSRPWGGGGNSPLNF
v_call: TRBV24-1; j_call: TRBJ1-2; cdr3_aa: CATSDQTGGYGYTF
v_call: TRBV5-6; j_call: TRBJ1-6; cdr3_aa: CASSLLGVGSPLHF
v_call: TRBV7-2; j_call: TRBJ2-5; cdr3_aa: CASSPLRGGQETQYF
v_call: TRBV6-2/TRBV6-3; j_call: TRBJ1-1; cdr3_aa: CASSYRLQDGDTEAFF
v_call: TRBV7-6; j_call: TRBJ2-7; cdr3_aa: CASSLAPTGVEQYF
v_call: TRBV7-9; j_call: TRBJ1-4; cdr3_aa: CASSPASVEREKLFF
v_call: TRBV29-1; j_call: TRBJ2-5; cdr3_aa: CSVGVGGETQYF
v_call: TRBV20-1; j_call: TRBJ2-5; cdr3_aa: CSASGGYSQETQYF
v_call: TRBV5-1; j_call: TRBJ2-4; cdr3_aa: CASSTGSNIQYF
v_call: TRBV20-1; j_call: TRBJ2-3; cdr3_aa: CSARDFRGSADTQYF
v_call: TRBV7-6; j_call: TRBJ1-4; cdr3_aa: CASSFGTDPNEKLFF
v_call: TRBV9; j_call: TRBJ1-1; cdr3_aa: CASSVEGQGKTEAFF
v_call: TRBV20-1; j_call: TRBJ2-5; cdr3_aa: CSATGTGYGETQYF
v_call: TRBV12-3/TRBV12-4; j_call: TRBJ2-3; cdr3_aa: CASSFSGGAIDTQYF
v_call: TRBV5-1; j_call: TRBJ2-3; cdr3_aa: CASNPGQKTDTQYF
v_call: TRBV7-9; j_call: TRBJ1-1; cdr3_aa: CASSWGVEVNTEAFF
v_call: TRBV7-8; j_call: TRBJ1-4; cdr3_aa: CASSLGDSAIGAGDEKLFF
v_call: TRBV12-3/TRBV12-4; j_call: TRBJ1-3; cdr3_aa: CATLRGNSGNTIYF
v_call: TRBV7-2; j_call: TRBJ2-1; cdr3_aa: CASSPGLGSYNEQFF
v_call: TRBV12-3/TRBV12-4; j_call: TRBJ2-1; cdr3_aa: CASSPDGRYNEQFF
v_call: TRBV7-3; j_call: TRBJ1-1; cdr3_aa: CASRPGEGEYTEAFF
v_call: TRBV5-4; j_call: TRBJ1-4; cdr3_aa: CASREGGSNEKLFF
v_call: TRBV15; j_call: TRBJ1-6; cdr3_aa: CATSNIRGEGSPLHF
v_call: TRBV5-1; j_call: TRBJ1-6; cdr3_aa: CASSLYSGDYSPLHF
v_call: TRBV7-2; j_call: TRBJ1-1; cdr3_aa: CASSLAGQREAFF
v_call: TRBV6-5; j_call: TRBJ2-5; cdr3_aa: CASSFGPEGPQETQYF
v_call: TRBV5-1; j_call: TRBJ2-1; cdr3_aa: CASSLRSGGAVGEQFF
v_call: TRBV5-1; j_call: TRBJ2-1; cdr3_aa: CASSDSGGSSYNEQFF
v_call: TRBV7-2; j_call: TRBJ1-5; cdr3_aa: CASSLDDIQPQHF
v_call: TRBV5-6; j_call: TRBJ2-7; cdr3_aa: CASSRDRVGEQYF
v_call: TRBV7-8; j_call: TRBJ1-1; cdr3_aa: CASSLGVFSTEAFF
v_call: TRBV10-1; j_call: TRBJ2-1; cdr3_aa: CASSGLPGNEQFF
v_call: TRBV7-2; j_call: TRBJ2-1; cdr3_aa: CASFSGGASYNEQFF
v_call: TRBV12-3/TRBV12-4; j_call: TRBJ1-3; cdr3_aa: CASSPSAGGNTIYF
v_call: TRBV3-1; j_call: TRBJ2-7; cdr3_aa: CASSRVGTLSYEQYF
v_call: TRBV29-1; j_call: TRBJ2-2; cdr3_aa: CSVEAGGRTGELFF
v_call: TRBV5-6; j_call: TRBJ1-3; cdr3_aa: CASSLAWNSGNTIYF
v_call: TRBV5-5; j_call: TRBJ2-1; cdr3_aa: CASSPSSYNEQFF
v_call: TRBV6-2/TRBV6-3; j_call: TRBJ1-2; cdr3_aa: CASGYRGPYGYTF
v_call: TRBV6-6; j_call: TRBJ2-5; cdr3_aa: CASVTSGGGGPETQYF
v_call: TRBV4-1; j_call: TRBJ1-1; cdr3_aa: CASSQDPRPGGTEAFF
v_call: TRBV7-2; j_call: TRBJ2-2; cdr3_aa: CASSLVGDTGELFF
v_call: TRBV7-2; j_call: TRBJ2-2; cdr3_aa: CASTPSRGVGGELFF